The 28 T cell receptor beta chains reported below all come from one sample, sequenced in a study of T-cell reconstitution after alpha-beta-depleted transplantation in children. Preparation of the TCRbeta library involved a method that used unique molecular identifiers. A single record per CDR3 protein comes from TCRdb applying MiXCR to the PCR reads. The data contain 500,000 or so distinct CDR3 sequences, 11% of them seen just once; the ten biggest clones take up 11% to 15%. The source material was PBMCs, mostly from graft donor cells, sampled 180 days after TCRalphabeta/CD19-depleted stem cell transplant. These receptors came from a female patient between 2 and 15 years old who had a stem cell transplant for aplastic anemia, so the T cells may come from the graft donor.

This clonotype showed up many times. The rearrangement joins TRBV5-1 to TRBJ2-5; 13 positions match TRBD2. J lost 5 bases, V lost 4 bases, and 11 bases had no gene match. CDR3 length: 17 residues. The germline V gene encodes CDR1 SGHRS and CDR2 YFSETQ. Here the CDR3 reads CASSVGTSGKPRETQYF. CDR3 in DNA: TGCGCCAGCAGCGTGGGGACTAGCGGGAAACCAAGGGAGACCCAGTACTTC.

This chain links TRBV6-1 with TRBJ2-3; D is unresolved. The CDR3 has 15 amino acids. The ends were cut back, 6 bases at V and 0 bases at J, with 13 bases in the middle. CDR1 and CDR2 from the germline V gene are MNHNS and SASEGT. The CDR3 sequence is CASRLLGSSTDTQYF. CDR3 nucleotides: TGTGCCAGCAGGCTCCTCGGGTCTAGCACAGATACGCAGTATTTT.

The chain employs TRBV10-2 and TRBJ1-1, with TRBD1 identical over 7 bases. Germline V gives CDR1 WSHSY, CDR2 SAAADI. The J segment lost 4 bases and the V segment lost 7 bases, leaving 12 bases of the junction unmatched. CDR3 length: 15 residues. CDR3 sequence reads: CASKPYYRGGTEAFF. In DNA, the CDR3 is TGCGCCAGCAAACCGTACTACAGGGGTGGCACTGAAGCTTTCTTT.

This clonotype was picked up a small number of times. V usage is TRBV18 and J usage is TRBJ2-1, with a possible D match to TRBD1 (5 bases). CDR1 and CDR2 from the germline V gene are KGHSH and LQKENI. The length of the CDR3 is 16 residues. V gave up 1 base and J gave up 0 bases, with 10 bases separating them. CDR3 residues: CASSPLADNSYNEQFF. The CDR3 bases are TGTGCCAGCTCACCACTGGCGGACAACTCCTACAATGAGCAGTTCTTC.

This clonotype was picked up many times. V is TRBV7-8 and J is TRBJ2-2; 14 nucleotides align to TRBD2. The V gene's germline CDR1 is SGHVS and CDR2 FQNEAQ. The trim removed 6 bases at V and 4 bases at J, leaving 10 bases unmatched. This CDR3 contains 18 residues. The CDR3 region has the DNA TGTGCCAGCAGATTCGGGACTAGCGGGGGCATCTCCACCGGGGAGCTGTTTTTT. This codes for CASRFGTSGGISTGELFF.

This clonotype was detected a few times. The genes are TRBV9 and TRBJ1-3; the D is unclear. The CDR3 has 15 amino acids. Germline values: CDR1 SGDLS, CDR2 YYNGEE. Between the trimmed V and J ends, which lost 1 base and 0 bases, there was a span of 8 bases. Here the CDR3 reads CASSVIGTSGNTIYF. CDR3 bases: TGTGCCAGCAGCGTAATAGGCACCTCTGGAAACACCATATATTTT. The variable domain in full, completed from reference TRBV9 and TRBJ1-3, reads DSGVTQTPKHLITATGQRVTLRCSPRSGDLSVYWYQQSLDQGLQFLIQYYNGEERAKGNILERFSAQQFPDLHSELNLSSLELGDSALYFCASSVIGTSGNTIYFGEGSWLTVV.

Here the CDR3 DNA reads TGCGCCAGCAAGGGACTCCACACAGATACGCAGTATTTT. It codes for CASKGLHTDTQYF. The V call is TRBV5-1, the J call TRBJ2-3, with D perhaps TRBD2 (6 bases). V was clipped by 6 bases and J by 2 bases, with 10 bases between them. Germline lookup yields CDR1 SGHRS and CDR2 YFSETQ. This CDR3 comprises 13 residues.

This clonotype was found many times. The chain is built from TRBV28 and TRBJ2-5; TRBD1 agrees at 10 bases. The CDR3 loop spans 15 amino acids. J gave up 2 bases and V 5 bases, and 5 bases lay outside the gene matches. Germline V gene sequence: CDR1 MDHEN, CDR2 SYDVKM. Written as DNA, the CDR3 is TGTGCCAGCAGTCCTGACAGGGGGCTACAAGAGACCCAGTACTTC. Protein: CASSPDRGLQETQYF.

This clonotype was seen repeatedly, ten times or more. This chain links TRBV4-2 with TRBJ2-7, with 13 bases aligning to TRBD2. The CDR3 totals 18 residues. Germline V gene data show CDR1 as LGHNA and CDR2 as YNFKEQ. With V trimmed by 2 bases and J by 8 bases, 15 bases remained unmatched. The CDR3 region has the DNA TGTGCCAGCAGCCAACGCTTTACCCTACTAGCGGGAGGGCCCCAGCAGTACTTC. It encodes CASSQRFTLLAGGPQQYF.

This chain uses TRBV25-1 with TRBJ2-1; possible D gene TRBD2, 6 bases. CDR1 and CDR2 (germline): MGHDK, SYGVNS. This CDR3 comprises 14 residues. V dropped 4 bases and J dropped 5 bases, with 12 bases sitting between them. CDR3 in amino acids: CASSGKDYNNEQFF. Written as DNA, the CDR3 is TGTGCCAGCAGTGGTAAGGACTACAACAATGAGCAGTTCTTC. The full variable domain, in which reference TRBV25-1 and TRBJ2-1 provide the parts outside the CDR3, is EADIYQTPRYLVIGTGKKITLECSQTMGHDKMYWYQQDPGMELHLIHYSYGVNSTEKGDLSSESTVSRIRTEHFPLTLESARPSHTSQYLCASSGKDYNNEQFFGPGTRLTVL.

A few counts support this clonotype. This sequence joins TRBV7-2 and TRBJ2-7; TRBD1 matches 10 bases. CDR1 SGHTA and CDR2 FQGNSA come from the germline V gene. The CDR3 totals 17 residues. V lost 2 bases, J lost 4 bases, and 11 bases stayed unmatched. The DNA for the CDR3 is TGTGCCAGCAGCTTAAAGACAGGGGGCCAAGAATTTTACGAGCAGTACGTC. Protein: CASSLKTGGQEFYEQYV.

This clonotype has more than one count but fewer than ten. The V call is TRBV12-3 or TRBV12-4, the J call TRBJ2-2; maybe TRBD2 (6 bases). Trimming cost V 3 bases and J 2 bases, with 19 bases left between them. CDR3 length: 18 residues. CDR3 protein: CASSLARAQRVNTGELFF. Here the CDR3 DNA reads TGTGCCAGCAGTTTGGCAAGGGCCCAGCGGGTCAACACCGGGGAGCTGTTTTTT.

This clonotype was recorded a few times. This chain links TRBV11-2 with TRBJ1-3; no clear D. Germline V gene sequence: CDR1 SGHAT, CDR2 FQNNGV. The CDR3 is 17 residues long. V was clipped by 4 bases and J by 0 bases, with 16 bases between them. The CDR3 loop is CASSSRTDGSSGNTIYF. In DNA, the CDR3 is TGTGCCAGCAGCTCTCGAACGGACGGGAGCTCTGGAAACACCATATATTTT. Supplemented by reference TRBV11-2 and TRBJ1-3, the full variable domain reads EAGVAQSPRYKIIEKRQSVAFWCNPISGHATLYWYQQILGQGPKLLIQFQNNGVVDDSQLPKDRFSAERLKGVDSTLKIQPAKLEDSAVYLCASSSRTDGSSGNTIYFGEGSWLTVV.

This clonotype turned up a few times. The chain joins TRBV3-1 to TRBJ2-3; 8 nucleotides align to TRBD2. This CDR3 has 15 residues. CDR1 and CDR2 (germline): LGHDT, YNNKEL (reference sequence). Unmatched junction bases numbered 0, after V lost 1 base and J lost 0 bases. CDR3 sequence reads: CASSQVAGSTDTQYF. The CDR3 DNA reads as TGTGCCAGCAGCCAAGTAGCGGGGAGCACAGATACGCAGTATTTT.

In its sample, this clonotype was seen a few times. The chain recombines TRBV10-3 with TRBJ1-3; D not certain. V was trimmed by 4 bases and J by 9 bases, leaving 16 bases between them. This CDR3 contains 14 residues. The germline gives CDR1 ENHRY, CDR2 SYGVKD. The CDR3 coding sequence is TGTGCCATCAGTGCGGTTAGGCCTCCGGGCACCATATATTTT. Protein product: CAISAVRPPGTIYF.

The J gene is TRBJ1-2, the V gene TRBV7-2; 7 bases fit TRBD1. V trimming: 6 bases; J trimming: 1 base; junction bases outside the gene matches: 14. This CDR3 comprises 17 residues. Germline CDR1 reads SGHTA; CDR2 reads FQGNSA. The CDR3 DNA is TGTGCCAGCAGGGTTACGCGACAGGGACTATTTAACTATGGCTACACCTTC. This gives the protein CASRVTRQGLFNYGYTF.

The chain has TRBV20-1 and TRBJ2-7; 9 bases agree with TRBD1. From germline, CDR1 is DFQATT and CDR2 SNEGSKA (reference sequence). CDR3 length equals 16 residues. The V gene end was trimmed by 4 bases and the J gene end by 2 bases; junction bases not matched to a gene: 12. The CDR3 region has the DNA TGCAGTGCTAAGGAAGGGTGGGACAGGGATCCCTACGAGCAGTACTTC. This gives the protein CSAKEGWDRDPYEQYF.

The CDR3 is CASSPGTVLNEQFF. Here the CDR3 DNA reads TGTGCCAGCAGCCCGGGGACGGTCCTCAATGAGCAGTTCTTC. This chain links TRBV11-3 with TRBJ2-1; TRBD1 or TRBD2 may be the D gene (5 bases each). Germline loops: CDR1 SGHNT, CDR2 YENEEA. Between the trimmed V and J ends, which lost 5 bases and 6 bases, there was a span of 14 bases. CDR3 size: 14 residues. Full variable domain (outside the CDR3, taken from reference TRBV11-3 and TRBJ2-1): EAGVVQSPRYKIIEKKQPVAFWCNPISGHNTLYWYLQNLGQGPELLIRYENEEAVDDSQLPKDRFSAERLKGVDSTLKIQPAELGDSAVYLCASSPGTVLNEQFFGPGTRLTVL.

A few counts support this clonotype. V and J are TRBV11-2 and TRBJ2-1, with 16 bases fitting TRBD2. The V segment lost 4 bases and the J segment 10 bases; nucleotides outside the gene matches: 16. Per germline, CDR1 SGHAT and CDR2 FQNNGV. This CDR3 has 19 amino acids. The CDR3, as DNA: TGTGCCAGCAGCTCCTCACGACCGGGACTAGCGGGAGGGTTGGGGGAGCAGTTCTTC. Its protein product is CASSSSRPGLAGGLGEQFF. The complete variable domain, with remaining parts taken from reference TRBV11-2 and TRBJ2-1, reads EAGVAQSPRYKIIEKRQSVAFWCNPISGHATLYWYQQILGQGPKLLIQFQNNGVVDDSQLPKDRFSAERLKGVDSTLKIQPAKLEDSAVYLCASSSSRPGLAGGLGEQFFGPGTRLTVL.

This clonotype was found a few times. This chain joins TRBV9 and TRBJ1-2, with 11 positions matching TRBD1. Germline-derived CDR1 and CDR2 are SGDLS and YYNGEE. The CDR3 length is 17 residues. V shed 3 bases, J shed 2 bases, and the junction held 9 bases outside the gene matches. The chain's CDR3 is CASSGRGRTGGNYGYTF. In nucleotides, the CDR3 is TGTGCCAGCAGCGGTAGAGGGAGGACAGGGGGCAACTATGGCTACACCTTC.

CDR3 bases: TGCGCCAGCAGCCAGTACCCGGGCGGTAATCAGCCCCAGCATTTT. Translation: CASSQYPGGNQPQHF. The rearrangement uses TRBV4-3 and TRBJ1-5; D gene unclear. This CDR3 contains 15 residues. CDR1 is LGHNA, CDR2 YSLEER, per germline. V lost 3 bases to trimming and J lost 4 bases, with 13 bases between them.

This clonotype was observed many times. This chain joins TRBV29-1 and TRBJ2-1; 9 bases match TRBD1. Germline values: CDR1 SQVTM, CDR2 ANQGSEA. V gave up 6 bases and J gave up 4 bases; unmatched junction bases: 7. The CDR3 extends over 14 amino acids. CDR3 sequence: CSVVGQGRYNEQFF. The CDR3, as DNA: TGCAGCGTGGTGGGACAGGGAAGGTACAATGAGCAGTTCTTC.

V and J are TRBV11-2 and TRBJ2-5; 8 nucleotides align to TRBD2. With V trimmed by 1 base and J by 4 bases, 14 bases remained unmatched. This CDR3 is built from 18 residues. The germline V gene encodes CDR1 SGHAT and CDR2 FQNNGV. CDR3 residues: CASSLVPGGPRVGETQYF. Written as DNA, the CDR3 is TGTGCCAGCAGCTTAGTACCGGGAGGGCCCCGGGTGGGAGAGACCCAGTACTTC.

The chain couples TRBV12-3 or TRBV12-4 to TRBJ1-2; D may be TRBD1 (5 bases). V dropped 1 base and J dropped 8 bases, with 8 bases sitting between them. The CDR3 covers 12 residues. In DNA, the CDR3 is TGTGCCAGCAGTTTAGAAGGGGTCGGCTACACCTTC. Its translation: CASSLEGVGYTF.

Many counts were recorded for this clonotype. This chain connects TRBV28 to TRBJ1-2; D not certain. The V end was cut by 8 bases, the J end by 2 bases, with 15 bases between. The CDR3 contains 14 residues. Per germline, CDR1 MDHEN and CDR2 SYDVKM. The CDR3 DNA sequence: TGTGCCAGCCGTGTCACCGGGGTGAACTATGGCTACACCTTC. Protein product: CASRVTGVNYGYTF.

The chain combines TRBV7-4 with TRBJ2-1; 7 bases line up with TRBD1. The germline V gene encodes CDR1 SGHVT and CDR2 SQSDAQ. Germline trimming cut 5 bases from V and 3 bases from J; bases unmatched to any gene: 13. The CDR3 runs to 17 residues. The CDR3 protein is CASSRSRGSKVYNEQFF. The CDR3 bases are TGTGCCAGCAGCCGATCCAGGGGGTCGAAAGTCTACAATGAGCAGTTCTTC. The variable domain in full, completed from reference TRBV7-4 and TRBJ2-1, reads GAGVSQSPRYKVAKRGRDVALRCDSISGHVTLYWYRQTLGQGSEVLTYSQSDAQRDKSGRPSGRFSAERPERSVSTLKIQRTEQGDSAVYLCASSRSRGSKVYNEQFFGPGTRLTVL.

V gene TRBV15 combines with J gene TRBJ1-1; D possibly corresponds to TRBD1 (5 bases). Germline V lookup: CDR1 LNHNV, CDR2 YYDKDF (reference sequence). The CDR3 has 15 amino acids. V gave up 0 bases and J gave up 0 bases, with 8 bases separating them. The CDR3 DNA sequence: TGTGCCACCAGCAGAGATCGGGGGGTGAACACTGAAGCTTTCTTT. Translating it yields CATSRDRGVNTEAFF.

The chain couples TRBV28 to TRBJ1-5; the D is unclear. CDR1 is MDHEN, CDR2 SYDVKM, per germline. The ends were cut back, 3 bases at V and 8 bases at J, with 8 bases in the middle. The CDR3 spans 12 residues. For the CDR3, the DNA is TGTGCCAGCAGTTTTAGGTGGGAGCCCCAGCATTTT. It codes for CASSFRWEPQHF.